This TCR beta chain stems from a study of T cells after yellow fever vaccination (dated by TCRdb to the late 2010s). With respect to the entire study: The SMART-Seq v4 Ultra Low Input RNA kit was used to prepare libraries from fractions with low cell numbers. Blood samples were taken at several timepoints before and after primary and secondary immunization, and bulk PBMC replicates and cell subsets were isolated. Bulk TCR alpha and beta repertoires were sequenced longitudinally to track T-cell clones before and after primary and booster YFV17D yellow fever vaccination. Two healthy male donors, one aged 18 to 30 and one aged 30 to 40 years, made up the cohort.

Study-level results and caveats: Most clones expanded after primary vaccination were re-detected after the booster (almost 98% of CD4 and around 88% of CD8), suggesting broad memory maintenance. Because the study included only two donors, the extent to which the findings can be generalized is limited. A small share of clonotypes occurred in both CD4 and CD8 compartments, likely arising from convergent recombination. Computational filtering was required because FACS-sorted repertoires could contain abundant contaminating clonotypes from the bulk population. Compared with the primary T-cell response, the secondary T-cell response was weaker but faster, peaking on day 5 rather than day 15.

Note on this clonotype: This clone's antigen is unknown. No clone much larger than this one lies a single base away; base qualities are absent.

Read against the paper, the sample's treatment or condition label means: live attenuated yellow fever vaccine strain. At each blood-draw timepoint, two biological replicates of bulk PBMCs were obtained. PBMCs were isolated from peripheral blood using a standard Ficoll-Paque protocol. TriZol was used to extract RNA from bulk PBMCs, from CD4 and CD8 fractions, and from dextramer-positive and dextramer-negative fractions. TCR cDNA was synthesized by 5'RACE template switching, which introduced a universal primer site and unique molecular identifiers. cDNA synthesis was primed from both the TCR alpha and TCR beta constant segments. Libraries were amplified in two PCR steps, with sample barcodes and sequencing adapters added in the second step. Sequencing of the libraries was done on either Illumina HiSeq 2500 (2x100 bp) or NovaSeq (2x150 bp). Under the source paper's analysis protocol: Demultiplexing of reads and collapsing into UMI consensus sequences were performed with MIGEC, and V(D)J alignment was carried out with MiXCR. Clonotypes responding to the vaccine were identified with edgeR on replicate PBMC samples, with the criteria of FDR below 0.01 and a log2 fold change above 5 up to day 15. Bulk clonotypes were assigned CD4 or CD8 identity according to which sequenced CD4 or CD8 repertoire held them at higher abundance. TCRdb trimmed the raw reads at Q25, called clones with MiXCR and kept productive beta chains. Rows matching on CDR3 protein sequence are summarized as one entry with the most common DNA and genes. In this record, the V and J calls reflect TCRdb's handling and not the investigators' own analysis. The table for this sample lists 450,000 to 600,000 distinct CDR3 sequences; roughly a sixth of them were counted only once. Approximately 15% of the sample lies in the top ten.

The starting material was PBMCs, obtained roughly 5 days after the first yellow fever vaccination. The receptor was derived from a man younger than 35 who received the YFV17D yellow fever vaccine.

Here the CDR3 is given as CASSVGAGESNQPQHF. The sequence in DNA is TGTGCCAGCAGCGTAGGAGCGGGGGAGAGCAATCAGCCCCAGCATTTT. The chain is encoded by TRBV9 joined to TRBJ1-5; D gene: possibly TRBD1, on 5 matching bases. The CDR1 and CDR2 encoded by the germline V gene are SGDLS and YYNGEE. V is reduced by 0 bases and J by 1 base, leaving a spacing of 11 bases between them. The CDR3 numbers 16 residues from cysteine through phenylalanine. The retained sequence is limited to the CDR3, 48 bases, with the frame set at the first base.